Here is one T cell receptor (beta chain) with its context. These data belong to a study of blood T cell repertoires in COVID-19. Germline V lookup: CDR1 MNHEY, CDR2 SVGAGI. Deletions cut 1 base from V and 0 bases from J, with 7 bases between. This CDR3 spans 15 amino acids. Authors' data handling: Reference gene primers were amplified, and this amplification served to estimate nucleated cell counts. The data were produced by immunoSEQ multiplex PCR, yet TCRdb's version contains in-frame clones alone and is incomplete. That table is the source of V, J and clone size, and D and trimming were worked out from the DNA. The table records tens of thousands of clones, roughly 87% of them present only once.

Material for sequencing was peripheral blood. The sequence derives from a human donor in a cohort sampled during active COVID-19. The chain has TRBV6-5 and TRBJ1-3, with TRBD1 as a possible D gene (5 bases). The chain's CDR3 is CASSYWGLSGNTIYF. CDR3 nucleotide sequence: TGTGCCAGCAGTTACTGGGGCCTCTCTGGAAACACCATATATTTT.